A selection of T cell receptor beta chains follows, all from one sample in a study of blood T cell repertoires in COVID-19. The repertoire was sequenced with immunoSEQ multiplex PCR; TCRdb's copy has only in-frame clones and lacks some. The sample has about 120,000 clones; about nine tenths are singletons. The sequencing input was peripheral blood. Receptors were obtained from a man aged 50 or older with active COVID-19. Each CDR3 is given with its conserved first and last residue. The D gene is left open where the match is weak. Only part of the rows carry a size: once, few, many, or a class if the clone is expanded.

abundance | j_gene | v_gene | d_gene | CDR3nt | CDR3aa
. | TRBJ1-2 | TRBV5-4 | TRBD1 | TGTGCCAGCAGCCGAGGACAGGGGAGAGGTGGCTACACCTTC | CASSRGQGRGGYTF
. | TRBJ2-3 | TRBV5-1 | TRBD2 | TGCGCCAGCAGCGTGAGGGGACTAGCGGTCTCTTCCACAGATACGCAGTATTTT | CASSVRGLAVSSTDTQYF
once | TRBJ2-1 | TRBV19 | TRBD1 | TGTGCCAGTAGTTCGCAGGGGGCCTACAATGAGCAGTTCTTC | CASSSQGAYNEQFF
. | TRBJ2-1 | TRBV20-1 | TRBD2 | TGCAGTGCTAGTGGGGGACTAGCGGGAGTAAGGAATGAGCAGTTCTTC | CSASGGLAGVRNEQFF
. | TRBJ2-1 | TRBV7-2 | . | TGTGCCAGCAGCTATAATGACAGGTGGGCGGAGGAGTTCTTC | CASSYNDRWAEEFF
. | TRBJ2-3 | TRBV6-5 | . | TGTGCCAGCAGTTTTCGCCGACAGGGCACAGATACGCAGTATTTT | CASSFRRQGTDTQYF
. | TRBJ1-3 | TRBV11-2 | . | TGTGCCAGCAGCAAGGGACCGGGGGGGACTGGAAACACCATATATTTT | CASSKGPGGTGNTIYF
. | TRBJ1-6 | TRBV28 | TRBD1 | TGTGCCAGCAGTTCTCCGACAGGGGTTAGGAATTCACCCCTCCACTTT | CASSSPTGVRNSPLHF
. | TRBJ2-7 | TRBV15 | TRBD1 | TGTGCCACCAAATCTTCAGGGGGCTACGAGCAGTACTTC | CATKSSGGYEQYF
. | TRBJ2-3 | TRBV10-2 | TRBD2 | TGCGCCAGCAGTGAGTTTGGGCTAGCGGGAGTACTTGCAGATACGCAGTATTTT | CASSEFGLAGVLADTQYF
. | TRBJ1-6 | TRBV5-1 | . | TGCGCCAGCAGCTTGGTGGGGGCTACCTCCTATAATTCACCCCTCCACTTT | CASSLVGATSYNSPLHF
. | TRBJ1-1 | TRBV11-1 | . | TGTGCCAGCAGCTTAGGGCTGGCCACTGAAGCTTTCTTT | CASSLGLATEAFF
once | TRBJ1-2 | TRBV7-9 | . | TGTGCCAGCAGCTTAGTTATTTCGGGATATGGCTACACCTTC | CASSLVISGYGYTF
. | TRBJ2-4 | TRBV13 | TRBD2 | TGTGCCAGCAGCGGTAGCGGGAGGTTAGCCAAAAACATTCAGTACTTC | CASSGSGRLAKNIQYF
once | TRBJ1-3 | TRBV6-5 | TRBD1 | TGTGCCAGCAGTCCCTCAGGACAGGGACGAAACACCATATATTTT | CASSPSGQGRNTIYF
. | TRBJ2-1 | TRBV10-2 | TRBD2 | TGCGCCAGCATGCACTCTAGCGGGAGGCCGGGGAATGAGCAGTTCTTC | CASMHSSGRPGNEQFF
. | TRBJ1-1 | TRBV11-3 | . | TGTGCCAGCAGCTTAACAGGGCGGACTGAAGCTTTCTTT | CASSLTGRTEAFF
. | TRBJ1-3 | TRBV6-5 | . | TGTGCCAGCAGGGCCTGGGACAACTCTGGAAACACCATATATTTT | CASRAWDNSGNTIYF
. | TRBJ2-3 | TRBV7-9 | TRBD1 | TGTGCCAGCAGCTACGGGACAGGGGTACCAGATACGCAGTATTTT | CASSYGTGVPDTQYF
. | TRBJ1-2 | TRBV19 | TRBD1 | TGTGCCAGTAGTCCTCGGACAGGGAGTCGCCTCACGAGTAAAGTCTATGGCTACACCTTC | CASSPRTGSRLTSKVYGYTF
. | TRBJ2-1 | TRBV11-2 | . | TGTGCCAGCAGCACACGACAGTTCAGGAATGAGCAGTTCTTC | CASSTRQFRNEQFF
. | TRBJ1-2 | TRBV19 | . | TGTGCCAGTCGCGACAGAAGGGGCTACACCTTC | CASRDRRGYTF
. | TRBJ2-3 | TRBV7-6 | TRBD2 | TGTGCCAGCAGCTTATTAGGTGGACTAGCGGGAGCAAGAGATACGCAGTATTTT | CASSLLGGLAGARDTQYF
. | TRBJ2-5 | TRBV7-8 | . | TGTGCCAGCAGCTTATCTGGGGGAGGGACCCAGTACTTC | CASSLSGGGTQYF
. | TRBJ2-5 | TRBV5-1 | . | TGCGCCAGCAGCGTGGGGGGGCTCCCTCCCCAAGAGACCCAGTACTTC | CASSVGGLPPQETQYF
few | TRBJ2-5 | TRBV2 | . | TGTGCCTGTTCTTCGGGGAGGAGGAAAGAGACCCAGTACTTC | CACSSGRRKETQYF
. | TRBJ2-5 | TRBV18 | . | TGTGCCAGCTCACCAAGAGCGGAGACCCAGTACTTC | CASSPRAETQYF
. | TRBJ2-1 | TRBV6-1 | TRBD1 | TGTGCCAGCAGTGAACGACAGGGGGTGGTCAATGAGCAGTTCTTC | CASSERQGVVNEQFF
few | TRBJ1-6 | TRBV6-2/TRBV6-3 | TRBD1 | TGTGCCAGCAGTTCATTACAGGGGTATAATTCACCCCTCCACTTT | CASSSLQGYNSPLHF
. | TRBJ1-1 | TRBV3-1/TRBV3-2 | TRBD1 | TGTGCCAGCAGGAAGTTGACAGGGGACACTGAAGCTTTCTTT | CASRKLTGDTEAFF
. | TRBJ1-6 | TRBV28 | TRBD1 | TGTGCCAGTCGACCGGGACAGAATAATTCACCCCTCCACTTT | CASRPGQNNSPLHF
. | TRBJ2-1 | TRBV29-1 | . | TGCAGCGGCTGCCTAGGGGGCTCCTACAATGAGCAGTTCTTC | CSGCLGGSYNEQFF
. | TRBJ1-3 | TRBV29-1 | . | TGCAGCGTTGAACTCCCAAGAAAGCAGGACACCATATATTTT | CSVELPRKQDTIYF
. | TRBJ2-7 | TRBV4-2 | TRBD2 | TGTGCCAGCAGCCAAGGAGGGCAGCGGGGGAATTACGAGCAGTACTTC | CASSQGGQRGNYEQYF
. | TRBJ2-3 | TRBV7-2 | TRBD2 | TGTGCCAGCAGCTTAGCGATTCTGCTAGCGGGGACAGATACGCAGTATTTT | CASSLAILLAGTDTQYF